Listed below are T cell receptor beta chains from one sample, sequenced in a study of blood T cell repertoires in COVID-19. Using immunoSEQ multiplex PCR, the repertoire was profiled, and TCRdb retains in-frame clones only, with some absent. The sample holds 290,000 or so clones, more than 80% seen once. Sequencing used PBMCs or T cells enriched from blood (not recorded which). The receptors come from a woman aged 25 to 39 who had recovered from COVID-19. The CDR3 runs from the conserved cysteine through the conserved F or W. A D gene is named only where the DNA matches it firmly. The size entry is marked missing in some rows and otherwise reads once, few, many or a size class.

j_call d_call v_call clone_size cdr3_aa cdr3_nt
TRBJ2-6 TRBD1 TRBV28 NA CASSRTGGGGANVLTF TGTGCCAGCAGTAGAACAGGGGGCGGAGGGGCCAACGTCCTGACTTTC
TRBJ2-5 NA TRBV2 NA CASSEDYEETQYF TGTGCCAGCAGTGAAGACTATGAAGAGACCCAGTACTTC
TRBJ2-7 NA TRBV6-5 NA CASSSVTPSEQYF TGTGCCAGCAGTTCGGTCACGCCGAGCGAGCAGTACTTC
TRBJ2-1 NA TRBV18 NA CASSPPGAGVYNEQFF TGTGCCAGCTCACCCCCAGGGGCCGGGGTCTACAATGAGCAGTTCTTC
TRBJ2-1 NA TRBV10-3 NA CAINLGPTYNEQFF TGTGCCATAAATCTGGGGCCCACCTACAATGAGCAGTTCTTC
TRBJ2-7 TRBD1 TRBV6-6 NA CASSPRQGSDEQYF TGTGCCAGCAGTCCCCGACAGGGTTCGGACGAGCAGTACTTC
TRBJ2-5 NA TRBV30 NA CAWSSLRETQYF TGTGCCTGGAGTTCCCTCCGGGAGACCCAGTACTTC
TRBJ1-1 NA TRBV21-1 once CASSPCEVNTEAFF TGTGCCAGCAGCCCCTGTGAGGTTAACACTGAAGCTTTCTTT
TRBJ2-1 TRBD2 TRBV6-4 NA CASSAGREGHEQFF TGTGCCAGCAGTGCGGGGCGGGAGGGCCATGAGCAGTTCTTC
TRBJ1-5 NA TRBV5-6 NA CASSVINQPQHF TGTGCCAGCAGCGTAATCAATCAGCCCCAGCATTTT
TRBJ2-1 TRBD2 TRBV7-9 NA CASSWGLAGVNEQFF TGTGCCAGCAGCTGGGGACTAGCGGGAGTCAATGAGCAGTTCTTC
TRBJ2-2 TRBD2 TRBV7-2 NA CASSQRRLAGYTGELFF TGTGCCAGCAGCCAAAGGAGGCTAGCGGGATACACCGGGGAGCTGTTTTTT
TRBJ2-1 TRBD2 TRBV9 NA CASSRGGLAEHNEQFF TGTGCCAGCAGCCGGGGGGGACTAGCGGAACACAATGAGCAGTTCTTC
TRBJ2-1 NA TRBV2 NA CASSEMGGEQFF TGTGCCAGCAGTGAAATGGGGGGTGAGCAGTTCTTC
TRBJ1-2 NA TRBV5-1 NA CASRGVTYGYTF TGCGCCAGCAGGGGAGTAACCTATGGCTACACCTTC
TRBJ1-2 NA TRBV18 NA CASSPSGFRNYGYTF TGTGCCAGCTCACCGTCAGGGTTCCGCAACTATGGCTACACCTTC
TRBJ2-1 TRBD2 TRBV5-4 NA CASSLELAGVGHEQFF TGTGCCAGCAGCTTGGAACTAGCGGGAGTAGGCCATGAGCAGTTCTTC
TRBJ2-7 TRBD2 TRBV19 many CASSGDGRNSYEQYF TGTGCCAGTAGTGGGGACGGGAGGAACTCCTACGAGCAGTACTTC